This passage covers 27 T cell receptor beta chains from one sample sequenced in a study of Tregs in tolerant kidney transplant recipients. Sequencing was performed with immunoSEQ multiplex PCR; in TCRdb, only in-frame clones are kept and a portion is missing. The data hold over 60,000 clones, with roughly 84% observed a single time. The sample comprised CD4+ T cells from blood. All receptors come from a human donor in good health.

The chain combines TRBV11-3 with TRBJ2-7, with 11 bases matching TRBD1. After removal of 6 bases from V and 3 bases from J, the junction contained 7 bases not matched to a gene. Germline lookup yields CDR1 SGHNT and CDR2 YENEEA. The CDR3 runs to 15 residues. CDR3 DNA sequence: TGTGCCAGCAGTCGTGCGGGACAGGGGGGCTACGAGCAGTACTTC. Translated: CASSRAGQGGYEQYF.

The gene calls are TRBV19 and TRBJ2-5; 7 nucleotides line up with TRBD1. After removal of 4 bases from V and 1 base from J, the junction contained 9 bases not matched to a gene. Germline V lookup: CDR1 LNHDA, CDR2 SQIVND (reference sequence). The CDR3 totals 16 residues. CDR3 sequence reads: CASSTRQGLVQETQYF. The CDR3 coding sequence is TGTGCCAGTAGTACCCGACAGGGTTTGGTCCAAGAGACCCAGTACTTC.

This chain joins TRBV4-3 and TRBJ2-2, with D unresolved. CDR3 size: 13 residues. The V gene lost 0 bases and the J gene lost 7 bases, with 6 bases spanning the gap. The germline gives CDR1 LGHNA, CDR2 YSLEER. CDR3 loop: CASSQEVGGELFF. CDR3 nucleotides: TGCGCCAGCAGCCAAGAGGTGGGCGGGGAGCTGTTTTTT.

The rearrangement joins TRBV7-2 to TRBJ2-7, with D possibly TRBD2 on 5 matching bases. The CDR3 is 15 residues long. The germline V gene has CDR1 SGHTA and CDR2 FQGNSA. V was shortened by 5 bases and J by 1 base, with 15 bases between the two germline ends. This CDR3 reads CASSRSGSPSYEQYF. CDR3 nucleotides: TGTGCCAGCAGCCGCTCGGGGTCGCCTTCCTACGAGCAGTACTTC. The complete variable domain, with remaining parts taken from reference TRBV7-2 and TRBJ2-7, reads GAGVSQSPSNKVTEKGKDVELRCDPISGHTALYWYRQSLGQGLEFLIYFQGNSAPDKSGLPSDRFSAERTGGSVSTLTIQRTQQEDSAVYLCASSRSGSPSYEQYFGPGTRLTVT.

DNA of the CDR3: TGTGCCAGCAGTCCCCCCGGGACATTGGGGGTAGATGAGCAGTTCTTC. Amino acids: CASSPPGTLGVDEQFF. The gene calls are TRBV25-1 and TRBJ2-1; D possibly corresponds to TRBD1 (6 bases). With 5 bases removed from V and 8 bases from J, the gap between germline ends came to 22 bases. The CDR3 is 16 residues long. CDR1 is MGHDK, CDR2 SYGVNS, per germline. Complete variable domain (other parts from reference TRBV25-1 and TRBJ2-1): EADIYQTPRYLVIGTGKKITLECSQTMGHDKMYWYQQDPGMELHLIHYSYGVNSTEKGDLSSESTVSRIRTEHFPLTLESARPSHTSQYLCASSPPGTLGVDEQFFGPGTRLTVL.

This clone was seen only once. The chain couples TRBV5-6 to TRBJ2-1; 11 positions agree with TRBD2. After removal of 2 bases from V and 2 bases from J, the junction contained 9 bases not matched to a gene. The CDR3 is 18 amino acids. CDR1 SGHDT and CDR2 YYEEEE come from the germline V gene. The CDR3 coding sequence is TGTGCCAGCAGCTTTTCCCTAGCGGGGGGAGCAACCTACAATGAGCAGTTCTTC. Protein product: CASSFSLAGGATYNEQFF.

The chain uses TRBV19 and TRBJ2-3; 11 bases match TRBD2. The CDR3 has 14 amino acids. V lost 9 bases to trimming and J lost 2 bases; unmatched junction nucleotides: 4. CDR1 is LNHDA and CDR2 is SQIVND in the germline V gene (reference sequence). The CDR3 is CASRLAGNTDTQYF. The DNA for the CDR3 is TGTGCCAGCCGACTAGCGGGGAACACAGATACGCAGTATTTT.

V gene TRBV6-5 combines with J gene TRBJ2-5, with D perhaps matching TRBD2 (6 bases). The V end was cut by 0 bases, the J end by 2 bases, with 7 bases between. Germline V gene lookup returns CDR1 MNHEY and CDR2 SVGAGI. There are 14 residues in the CDR3. The chain's CDR3 is CASSYSTRQETQYF. The CDR3 coding sequence is TGTGCCAGCAGTTACTCGACTAGGCAAGAGACCCAGTACTTC.

The CDR3 DNA follows: TGTGCCAGCTCACGGGGTGGCTTAGCAGCAGATACGCAGTATTTT. Its protein is CASSRGGLAADTQYF. The rearrangement links TRBV18 to TRBJ2-3; no definite D call. The CDR3 totals 15 residues. CDR1 and CDR2 from the germline V gene are KGHSH and LQKENI. With 4 bases removed from V and 4 bases from J, the gap between germline ends came to 15 bases. Full variable domain (rest looked up from reference TRBV18 and TRBJ2-3): NAGVMQNPRHLVRRRGQEARLRCSPMKGHSHVYWYRQLPEEGLKFMVYLQKENIIDESGMPKERFSAEFPKEGPSILRIQQVVRGDSAAYFCASSRGGLAADTQYFGPGTRLTVL.

The chain recombines TRBV7-8 with TRBJ2-7; TRBD1 agrees at 10 bases. The CDR3 is made up of 15 amino acids. V was pared by 4 bases and J by 7 bases, with 10 bases of the junction left unmatched. Germline V lookup: CDR1 SGHVS, CDR2 FQNEAQ. The CDR3 coding sequence is TGTGCCAGCAGCTCTGCCGGGACAGGGGTAGGGGAGCAGTACTTC. Amino acids: CASSSAGTGVGEQYF.

The chain recombines TRBV27 with TRBJ2-5; TRBD2 matches at 12 bases. The CDR3 covers 17 residues. Germline V CDR1 and CDR2: MNHEY, SMNVEV (reference sequence). Trimming took 5 bases from V and 7 from J; bases not matched to a gene: 14. CDR3 protein: CASSPTGLAGLDPTQYF. The CDR3 DNA reads as TGTGCCAGCAGTCCCACCGGACTAGCGGGATTGGATCCGACCCAGTACTTC.

This rearrangement joins TRBV7-2 to TRBJ2-3, with 8 bases fitting TRBD2. Trimming removed 4 bases from V and 7 bases from J; junction bases left unmatched: 13. Germline lookup yields CDR1 SGHTA and CDR2 FQGNSA. The CDR3 runs to 16 residues. DNA of the CDR3: TGTGCCAGCAGCTCAATACCGGGGGGGGGAGCCCATACGCAGTATTTT. Translation: CASSSIPGGGAHTQYF.

The chain links TRBV5-6 to TRBJ1-4; a weak D match, TRBD1 (6 bases). With 0 bases removed from V and 5 bases from J, the gap between germline ends came to 8 bases. Germline assignment: CDR1 SGHDT and CDR2 YYEEEE. This CDR3 has 14 residues. CDR3 region: CASSLGTVNEKLFF. As DNA, the CDR3 is TGTGCCAGCAGCTTGGGGACAGTCAATGAAAAACTGTTTTTT.

This chain links TRBV5-1 with TRBJ2-6; D is possibly TRBD2 (5 bases). CDR1 SGHRS and CDR2 YFSETQ come from the germline V gene. This CDR3 has 18 residues. V was shortened by 1 base and J by 4 bases, with 18 bases between the two germline ends. CDR3 DNA sequence: TGCGCCAGCAGCTTGAGTCGCGGCCGCTCGGGAGGGGCCAACGTCCTGACTTTC. Its translation is CASSLSRGRSGGANVLTF.

The table lists this clone with a count of one. This chain connects TRBV11-2 to TRBJ2-3; D unresolved. The germline V gene has CDR1 SGHAT and CDR2 FQNNGV. Trimming cost V 1 base and J 2 bases, with 7 bases left between them. There are 14 residues in the CDR3. CDR3 nucleotide sequence: TGTGCCAGCAGCTTAGTGCACAACACAGATACGCAGTATTTT. This gives the protein CASSLVHNTDTQYF.

The chain carries TRBV7-8 and TRBJ2-2, with 7 positions matching TRBD1. The CDR3 has 16 residues. The germline CDR1 and CDR2 sequences are SGHVS and FQNEAQ. The V gene end was trimmed by 5 bases and the J gene end by 1 base; junction bases not matched to a gene: 7. The DNA for the CDR3 is TGTGCCAGCAGCCCCAGACAGGGAAGGAACACCGGGGAGCTGTTTTTT. This codes for CASSPRQGRNTGELFF.

This chain joins TRBV7-2 and TRBJ2-1, with TRBD2 matching over 7 bases. The CDR3 has 15 residues. Germline CDR1 reads SGHTA; CDR2 reads FQGNSA. The V segment lost 5 bases and the J segment 3 bases; nucleotides outside the gene matches: 7. For the CDR3, the DNA is TGTGCCAGCAGCATCCGGGGGACTATCTACAATGAGCAGTTCTTC. Encoded protein: CASSIRGTIYNEQFF.

The chain links TRBV15 to TRBJ2-5; no clear D gene. The CDR3 is 16 amino acids. CDR1 LNHNV and CDR2 YYDKDF come from the germline V gene (reference sequence). V lost 5 bases to trimming and J lost 1 base, with 17 bases between them. CDR3 coding DNA: TGTGCCACCAGCTTCCGTCTCCGTGTAGGCCAAGAGACCCAGTACTTC. Encoded protein: CATSFRLRVGQETQYF.

Remarks on this clone: Within the sample, other DNA sequences also encode this same CDR3. V gene TRBV27 combines with J gene TRBJ2-7, with a possible D match to TRBD2 (5 bases). The CDR3 has 16 residues. Per germline, CDR1 MNHEY and CDR2 SMNVEV (reference sequence). V lost 5 bases and J 0 bases, leaving 17 bases between the germline ends. The CDR3: CASSRLSAHSSYEQYF. The CDR3 DNA is TGTGCCAGCAGTCGACTTAGCGCTCATAGCTCCTACGAGCAGTACTTC.

This rearrangement joins TRBV7-9 to TRBJ1-1, with 9 bases identical to TRBD1. V lost 5 bases and J lost 3; bases outside the gene matches: 7. Germline values: CDR1 SEHNR, CDR2 FQNEAQ (reference sequence). The CDR3 length is 15 residues. The CDR3, as DNA: TGTGCCAGCAGCCGATCCCGGACAGGGGACACTGAAGCTTTCTTT. Translation gives CASSRSRTGDTEAFF.

The chain uses TRBV7-9 and TRBJ2-1; 10 bases align to TRBD2. V lost 7 bases to trimming and J lost 4 bases; unmatched junction nucleotides: 19. In germline, CDR1 is SEHNR, CDR2 FQNEAQ (reference sequence). The CDR3 runs to 19 residues. This CDR3 reads CASNPPAGGGVRFYNEQFF. The CDR3 bases are TGTGCCAGCAACCCACCAGCGGGAGGGGGGGTCCGTTTTTACAATGAGCAGTTCTTC. Supplemented by reference TRBV7-9 and TRBJ2-1, the full variable domain reads DTGVSQNPRHKITKRGQNVTFRCDPISEHNRLYWYRQTLGQGPEFLTYFQNEAQLEKSRLLSDRFSAERPKGSFSTLEIQRTEQGDSAMYLCASNPPAGGGVRFYNEQFFGPGTRLTVL.

V and J are TRBV14 and TRBJ1-2; D not certain. Trimming pared 1 base from V and 4 bases from J, leaving 7 bases between. Germline V CDR1 and CDR2: SGHDN, FVKESK. This CDR3 spans 13 amino acids. CDR3 sequence (DNA): TGTGCCAGCAGCCAAGTCGCTACCTATGGCTACACCTTC. Translated: CASSQVATYGYTF.

CDR3 amino acids: CASSPQVHNEQYF. The DNA for the CDR3 is TGTGCCAGCAGCCCGCAAGTTCACAACGAGCAGTACTTC. The chain carries TRBV7-2 and TRBJ2-5; no reliable D call. The J call may be mistaken, given a closer DNA end match to TRBJ2-7. The CDR3 covers 13 residues. Germline CDR1 SGHTA, CDR2 FQGNSA.

The rearrangement joins TRBV9 to TRBJ1-2, with 7 bases identical to TRBD1. The CDR3 extends over 15 amino acids. Trimming at V came to 0 bases and at J to 5 bases, leaving 7 bases not matched to a gene. CDR1 and CDR2 from the germline V gene are SGDLS and YYNGEE. This chain's CDR3 is CASSVAQGDLYGYTF. The CDR3 coding sequence is TGTGCCAGCAGCGTAGCCCAGGGGGACTTGTATGGCTACACCTTC. The full variable domain, rest sourced from reference TRBV9 and TRBJ1-2, is DSGVTQTPKHLITATGQRVTLRCSPRSGDLSVYWYQQSLDQGLQFLIQYYNGEERAKGNILERFSAQQFPDLHSELNLSSLELGDSALYFCASSVAQGDLYGYTFGSGTRLTVV.

The rearrangement uses TRBV6-6 and TRBJ1-5; D perhaps matches TRBD1 (5 bases). Trimming shortened V by 7 bases and J by 7 bases, and 14 bases separated the two germline ends. CDR1 MNHNY and CDR2 SVGAGI come from the germline V gene (reference sequence). There are 13 residues in the CDR3. The CDR3 loop is CASTGWIGQPQHF. The CDR3 region has the DNA TGTGCCAGCACAGGGTGGATTGGGCAGCCCCAGCATTTT.

V usage is TRBV7-2 and J usage is TRBJ2-3, with 7 bases fitting TRBD2. Unmatched junction bases numbered 11, after V lost 5 bases and J lost 0 bases. The CDR3 loop spans 17 amino acids. The germline V gene encodes CDR1 SGHTA and CDR2 FQGNSA. The CDR3 reads CASSPGWQRGSTDTQYF. The CDR3 nucleotides are TGTGCCAGCAGCCCAGGCTGGCAGCGGGGTAGCACAGATACGCAGTATTTT.

The chain combines TRBV19 with TRBJ1-3; unclear D gene. Germline-derived CDR1 and CDR2 are LNHDA and SQIVND (reference sequence). Trimming shortened V by 7 bases and J by 6 bases, and 7 bases separated the two germline ends. This CDR3 has 11 residues. The CDR3 here is CASTRLNTIYF. CDR3 nucleotides: TGTGCCAGTACTAGGCTAAACACCATATATTTT.